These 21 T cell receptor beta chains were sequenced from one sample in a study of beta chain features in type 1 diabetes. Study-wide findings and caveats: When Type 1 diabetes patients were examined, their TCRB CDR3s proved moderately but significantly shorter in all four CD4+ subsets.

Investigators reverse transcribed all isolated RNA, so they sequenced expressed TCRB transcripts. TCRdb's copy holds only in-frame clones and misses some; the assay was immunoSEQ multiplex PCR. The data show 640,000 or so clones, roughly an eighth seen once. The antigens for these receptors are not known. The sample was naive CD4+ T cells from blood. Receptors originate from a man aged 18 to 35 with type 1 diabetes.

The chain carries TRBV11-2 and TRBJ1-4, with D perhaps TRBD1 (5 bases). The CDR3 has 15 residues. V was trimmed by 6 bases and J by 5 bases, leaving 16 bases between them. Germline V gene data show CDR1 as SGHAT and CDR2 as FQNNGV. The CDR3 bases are TGTGCCAGCAGTACTCAGGGACGGCGGAATGAAAAACTGTTTTTT. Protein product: CASSTQGRRNEKLFF. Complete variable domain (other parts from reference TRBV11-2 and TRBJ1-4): EAGVAQSPRYKIIEKRQSVAFWCNPISGHATLYWYQQILGQGPKLLIQFQNNGVVDDSQLPKDRFSAERLKGVDSTLKIQPAKLEDSAVYLCASSTQGRRNEKLFFGSGTQLSVL.

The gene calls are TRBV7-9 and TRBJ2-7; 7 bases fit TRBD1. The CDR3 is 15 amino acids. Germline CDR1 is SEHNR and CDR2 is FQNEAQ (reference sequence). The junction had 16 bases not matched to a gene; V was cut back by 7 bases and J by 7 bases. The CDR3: CASTPAGTAPLEQYF. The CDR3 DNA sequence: TGTGCCAGCACCCCCGCCGGGACAGCCCCTTTAGAGCAGTACTTC.

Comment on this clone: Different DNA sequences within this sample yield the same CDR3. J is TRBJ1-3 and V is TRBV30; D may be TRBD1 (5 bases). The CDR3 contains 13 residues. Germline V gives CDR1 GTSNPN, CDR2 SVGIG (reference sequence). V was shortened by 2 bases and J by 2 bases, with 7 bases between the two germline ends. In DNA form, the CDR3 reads TGTGCCTGGAGTTCGGGGGCTGGAAACACCATATATTTT. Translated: CAWSSGAGNTIYF. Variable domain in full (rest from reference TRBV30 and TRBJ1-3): SQTIHQWPATLVQPVGSPLSLECTVEGTSNPNLYWYRQAAGRGLQLLFYSVGIGQISSEVPQNLSASRPQDRQFILSSKKLLLSDSGFYLCAWSSGAGNTIYFGEGSWLTVV.

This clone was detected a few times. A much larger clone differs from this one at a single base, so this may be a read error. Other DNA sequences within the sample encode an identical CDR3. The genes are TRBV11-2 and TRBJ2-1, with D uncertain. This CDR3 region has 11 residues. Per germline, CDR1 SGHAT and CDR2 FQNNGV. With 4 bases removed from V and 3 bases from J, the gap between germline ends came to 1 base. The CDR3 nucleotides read TGTGCCAGCAGCTACTACAATGAGCAGTTCTTC. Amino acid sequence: CASSYYNEQFF.

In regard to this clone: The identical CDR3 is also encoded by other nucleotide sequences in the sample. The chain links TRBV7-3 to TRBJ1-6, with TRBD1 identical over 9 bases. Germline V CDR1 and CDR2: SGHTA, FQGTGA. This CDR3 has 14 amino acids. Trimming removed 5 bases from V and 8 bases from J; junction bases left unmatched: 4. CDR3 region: CASSPGQGDSPLHF. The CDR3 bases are TGTGCCAGCAGCCCGGGACAGGGAGATTCACCCCTCCACTTT.

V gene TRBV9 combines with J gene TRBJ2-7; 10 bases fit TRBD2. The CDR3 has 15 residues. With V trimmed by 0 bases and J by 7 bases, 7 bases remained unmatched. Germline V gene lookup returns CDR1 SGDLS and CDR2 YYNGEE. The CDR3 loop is CASSVGLAGGREQYF. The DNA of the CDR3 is TGTGCCAGCAGCGTAGGGTTAGCGGGGGGCCGGGAGCAGTACTTC.

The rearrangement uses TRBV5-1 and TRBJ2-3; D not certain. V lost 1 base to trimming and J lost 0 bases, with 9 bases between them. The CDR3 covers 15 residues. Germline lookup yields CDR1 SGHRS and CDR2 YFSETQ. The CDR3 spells CASSLNRVSTDTQYF. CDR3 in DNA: TGCGCCAGCAGCTTGAACAGAGTTAGCACAGATACGCAGTATTTT.

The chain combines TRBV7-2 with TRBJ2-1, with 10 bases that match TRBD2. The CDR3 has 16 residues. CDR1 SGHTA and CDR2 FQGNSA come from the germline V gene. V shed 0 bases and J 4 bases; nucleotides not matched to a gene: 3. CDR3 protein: CASSLAWTSGYNEQFF. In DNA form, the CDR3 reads TGTGCCAGCAGCTTAGCTTGGACTAGCGGATACAATGAGCAGTTCTTC.

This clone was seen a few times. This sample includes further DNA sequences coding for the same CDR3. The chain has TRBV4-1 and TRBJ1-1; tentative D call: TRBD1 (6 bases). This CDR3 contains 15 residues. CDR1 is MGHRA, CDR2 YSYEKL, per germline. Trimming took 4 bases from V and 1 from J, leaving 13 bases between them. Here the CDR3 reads CASSPYRGRNTEAFF. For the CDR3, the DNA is TGCGCCAGCAGCCCCTATAGGGGGAGGAACACTGAAGCTTTCTTT.

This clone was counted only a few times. The CDR3: CASSTALQETQYF. The CDR3 region has the DNA TGTGCCAGCAGCACCGCCCTCCAAGAGACCCAGTACTTC. The genes are TRBV28 and TRBJ2-5; D not resolved. Germline assignment: CDR1 MDHEN and CDR2 SYDVKM. This CDR3 comprises 13 residues. V shed 6 bases and J shed 1 base, with 9 bases lying between them.

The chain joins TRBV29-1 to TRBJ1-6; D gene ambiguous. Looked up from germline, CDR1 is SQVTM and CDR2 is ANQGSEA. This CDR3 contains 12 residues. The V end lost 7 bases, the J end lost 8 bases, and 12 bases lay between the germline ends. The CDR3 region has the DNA TGCAGCGCAAGCGACCCTGATTCACCCCTCCACTTT. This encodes CSASDPDSPLHF.

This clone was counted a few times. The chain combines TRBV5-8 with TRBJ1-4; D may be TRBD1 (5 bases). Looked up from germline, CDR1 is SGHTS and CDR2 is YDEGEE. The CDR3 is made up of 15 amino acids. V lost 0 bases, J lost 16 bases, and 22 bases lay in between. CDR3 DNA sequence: TGTGCCAGCAGCTTGGGACAGATGTACCCCCAAAATCAGTTTTTT. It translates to CASSLGQMYPQNQFF.

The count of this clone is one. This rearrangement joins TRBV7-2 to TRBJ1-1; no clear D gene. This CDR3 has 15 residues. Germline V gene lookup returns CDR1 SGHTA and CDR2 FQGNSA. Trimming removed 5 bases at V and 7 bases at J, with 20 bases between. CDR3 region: CASSTRGRTGGEAFF. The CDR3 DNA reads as TGTGCCAGCAGCACACGAGGACGAACCGGCGGTGAAGCTTTCTTT.

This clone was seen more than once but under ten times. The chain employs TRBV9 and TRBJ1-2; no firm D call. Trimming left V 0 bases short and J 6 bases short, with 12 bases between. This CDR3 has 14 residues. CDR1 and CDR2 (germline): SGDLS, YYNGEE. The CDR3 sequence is CASSVVEGLDGYTF. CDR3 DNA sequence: TGTGCCAGCAGCGTAGTAGAGGGTCTGGATGGCTACACCTTC.

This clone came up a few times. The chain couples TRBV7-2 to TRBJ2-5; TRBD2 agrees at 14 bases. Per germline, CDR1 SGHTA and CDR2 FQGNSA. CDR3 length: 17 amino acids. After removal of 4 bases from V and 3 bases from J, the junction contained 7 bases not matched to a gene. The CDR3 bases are TGTGCCAGCAGCTCCGGACTAGCGGGGGGTTACGAAGAGACCCAGTACTTC. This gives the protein CASSSGLAGGYEETQYF. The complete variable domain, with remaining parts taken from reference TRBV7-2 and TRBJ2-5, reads GAGVSQSPSNKVTEKGKDVELRCDPISGHTALYWYRQSLGQGLEFLIYFQGNSAPDKSGLPSDRFSAERTGGSVSTLTIQRTQQEDSAVYLCASSSGLAGGYEETQYFGPGTRLLVL.

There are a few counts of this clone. In DNA form, the CDR3 reads TGTGCCAGCAGCGTAGAAGGTACCACCGGGGAGCTGTTTTTT. Protein sequence: CASSVEGTTGELFF. The chain uses TRBV9 and TRBJ2-2, with D hard to call. CDR1 and CDR2 (germline): SGDLS, YYNGEE. CDR3 size: 14 residues. V dropped 0 bases and J dropped 4 bases, with 7 bases sitting between them. Filled out from reference TRBV9 and TRBJ2-2, the complete variable domain reads DSGVTQTPKHLITATGQRVTLRCSPRSGDLSVYWYQQSLDQGLQFLIQYYNGEERAKGNILERFSAQQFPDLHSELNLSSLELGDSALYFCASSVEGTTGELFFGEGSRLTVL.

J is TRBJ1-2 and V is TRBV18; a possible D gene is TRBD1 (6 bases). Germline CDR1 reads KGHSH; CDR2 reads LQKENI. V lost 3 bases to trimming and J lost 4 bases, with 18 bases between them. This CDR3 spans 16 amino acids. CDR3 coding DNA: TGTGCCAGCTCACCTAGTATGGGGGCGCGCTCCTATGGCTACACCTTC. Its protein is CASSPSMGARSYGYTF.

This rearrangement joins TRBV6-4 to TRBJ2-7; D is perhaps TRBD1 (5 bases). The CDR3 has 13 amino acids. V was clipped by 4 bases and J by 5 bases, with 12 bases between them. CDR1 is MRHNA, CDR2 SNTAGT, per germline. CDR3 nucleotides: TGTGCCAGCAGTGTTCAGGGCCCCAACGAGCAGTACTTC. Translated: CASSVQGPNEQYF.

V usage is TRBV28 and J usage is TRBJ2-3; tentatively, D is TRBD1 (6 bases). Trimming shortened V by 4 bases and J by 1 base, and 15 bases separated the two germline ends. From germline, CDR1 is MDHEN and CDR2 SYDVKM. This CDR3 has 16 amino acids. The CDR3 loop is CASSSTGQHRTDTQYF. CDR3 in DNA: TGTGCCAGCAGTTCGACAGGCCAACACCGCACAGATACGCAGTATTTT.

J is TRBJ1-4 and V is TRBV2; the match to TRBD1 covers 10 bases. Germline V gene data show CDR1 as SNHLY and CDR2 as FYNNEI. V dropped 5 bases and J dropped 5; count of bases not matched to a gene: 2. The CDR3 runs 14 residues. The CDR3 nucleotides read TGTGCCAGCAGTCGACAGGGGGCGAATGAAAAACTGTTTTTT. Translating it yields CASSRQGANEKLFF.

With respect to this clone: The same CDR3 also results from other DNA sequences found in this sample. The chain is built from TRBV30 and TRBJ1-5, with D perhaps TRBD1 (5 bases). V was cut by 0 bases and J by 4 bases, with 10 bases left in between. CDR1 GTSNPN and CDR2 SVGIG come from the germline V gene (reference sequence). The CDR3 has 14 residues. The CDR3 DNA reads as TGTGCCTGGAGTGTACTCGAGGGGAATCAGCCCCAGCATTTT. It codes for CAWSVLEGNQPQHF.